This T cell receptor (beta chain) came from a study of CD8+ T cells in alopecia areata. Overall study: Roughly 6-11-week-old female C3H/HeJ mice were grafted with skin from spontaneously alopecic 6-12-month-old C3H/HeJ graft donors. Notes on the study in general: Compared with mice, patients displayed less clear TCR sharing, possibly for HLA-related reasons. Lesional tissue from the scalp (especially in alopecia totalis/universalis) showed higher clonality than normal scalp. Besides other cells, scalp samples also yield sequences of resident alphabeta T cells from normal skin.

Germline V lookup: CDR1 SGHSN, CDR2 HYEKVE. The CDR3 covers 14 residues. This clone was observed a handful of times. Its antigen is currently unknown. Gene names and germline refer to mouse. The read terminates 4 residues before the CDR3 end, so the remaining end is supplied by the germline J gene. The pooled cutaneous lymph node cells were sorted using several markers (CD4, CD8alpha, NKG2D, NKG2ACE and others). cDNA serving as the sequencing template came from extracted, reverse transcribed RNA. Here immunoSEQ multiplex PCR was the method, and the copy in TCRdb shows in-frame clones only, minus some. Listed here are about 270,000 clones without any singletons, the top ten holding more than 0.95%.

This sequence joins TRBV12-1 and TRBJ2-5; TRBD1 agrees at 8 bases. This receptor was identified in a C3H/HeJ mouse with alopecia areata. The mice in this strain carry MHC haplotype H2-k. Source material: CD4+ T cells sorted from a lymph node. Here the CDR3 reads CASSLPGQADTQYF. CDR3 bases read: TGTGCCAGCTCTCTCCCGGGACAGGCGGAC.